The next 21 T cell receptor beta chains were all read from a single sample in a study of post-analysis software for immune sequencing data. For these receptors, no antigen is known. Whole-study results and caveats: About 5 TRBV segments occurring more often in patients than controls included TRBV5-6, TRBV5-1 and TRBV20-1.

Prepared libraries of TCR beta cDNA carried unique molecular identifiers. Each CDR3 protein is one row after TCRdb ran MiXCR on the PCR reads. Among approximately 730,000 distinct CDR3 sequences listed, 25% to 30% were seen once. Sequences were obtained from blood. The receptor set was obtained from a girl aged 5 to 17 with multiple sclerosis.

V usage is TRBV12-3 or TRBV12-4 and J usage is TRBJ1-6; D gene ambiguous. V lost 3 bases to trimming and J lost 9 bases, with 9 bases between them. The CDR3 extends over 13 amino acids. The CDR3 DNA sequence: TGTGCCAGCAGTTTTGCTGCCGTTTCACCCCTCCACTTT. It translates to CASSFAAVSPLHF.

V and J are TRBV29-1 and TRBJ2-6; no clear D. CDR3 length: 13 residues. V was cut by 4 bases and J by 3 bases, with 7 bases left in between. CDR1 and CDR2 from the germline V gene are SQVTM and ANQGSEA. The CDR3, as DNA: TGCAGCGTTGTCGTGCATGGGGCCAACGTCCTGACTTTC. This translates into CSVVVHGANVLTF.

J is TRBJ2-3 and V is TRBV20-1; a possible D gene is TRBD1 (6 bases). The CDR3 contains 15 residues. Germline lookup yields CDR1 DFQATT and CDR2 SNEGSKA (reference sequence). The V end lost 6 bases, the J end lost 3 bases, and 19 bases lay between the germline ends. In nucleotides, the CDR3 is TGCAGTGCCCCGCAGACAGGAGACTATACAGATACGCAGTATTTT. Translation gives CSAPQTGDYTDTQYF.

This chain uses TRBV20-1 with TRBJ1-5; no clear D gene. With 4 bases removed from V and 4 bases from J, the gap between germline ends came to 11 bases. CDR1 and CDR2 (germline): DFQATT, SNEGSKA (reference sequence). CDR3 length equals 13 residues. CDR3: CSAKGPMNQPQHF. Here the CDR3 DNA reads TGCAGTGCTAAAGGACCGATGAATCAGCCCCAGCATTTT.

This clonotype came up a few times. V gene TRBV6-1 combines with J gene TRBJ2-7; 8 bases are shared with TRBD1. The CDR3 sequence is 14 residues long. Germline trimming cut 5 bases from V and 3 bases from J; bases unmatched to any gene: 6. Germline loops: CDR1 MNHNS, CDR2 SASEGT. For the CDR3, the DNA is TGTGCCAGCAGTACGGACAGGGAACTCTACGAGCAGTACTTC. Protein product: CASSTDRELYEQYF.

The V and J genes are TRBV3-1 and TRBJ2-1; maybe TRBD1 (5 bases). The CDR3 loop spans 15 amino acids. The ends were cut back, 2 bases at V and 0 bases at J, with 8 bases in the middle. The germline V gene encodes CDR1 LGHDT and CDR2 YNNKEL (reference sequence). The CDR3 spells CASSQQGTSYNEQFF. CDR3 coding DNA: TGTGCCAGCAGCCAACAGGGCACCTCCTACAATGAGCAGTTCTTC.

The chain joins TRBV20-1 to TRBJ1-5, with D uncertain. Trimming shortened V by 7 bases and J by 8 bases, and 18 bases separated the two germline ends. The CDR3 length is 13 residues. Germline V CDR1 and CDR2: DFQATT, SNEGSKA (reference sequence). The CDR3 DNA is TGCAGTGTCATGGGCCGGCCGTATGAGCCCCAGCATTTT. Its translation is CSVMGRPYEPQHF.

CDR3 amino acids: CSARDLVRYNEQFF. CDR3 bases: TGCAGTGCTAGAGATCTGGTGAGATACAATGAGCAGTTCTTC. The rearrangement links TRBV20-1 to TRBJ2-1; D is ambiguous. V was pared by 0 bases and J by 4 bases, with 10 bases between. Germline assignment: CDR1 DFQATT and CDR2 SNEGSKA (reference sequence). This CDR3 is built from 14 residues.

Remarks on this clonotype: One end of the junction does not line up with germline, which may come from a read error. This chain connects TRBV6-5 to TRBJ2-3; no clear D gene. The CDR3 length is 14 residues. Germline V gene lookup returns CDR1 MNHEY and CDR2 SVGAGI. CDR3 sequence reads: CASSPNDLRWAQYF. Here the CDR3 DNA reads TGCGCCAGCAGTCCCAACGATTTGAGATGGGCGCAGTATTTT.

This clonotype was seen more than once but under ten times. The chain combines TRBV20-1 with TRBJ2-1, with no clear D. The CDR3 length is 15 residues. Germline loops: CDR1 DFQATT, CDR2 SNEGSKA (reference sequence). Between the trimmed V and J ends, which lost 3 bases and 4 bases, there was a span of 16 bases. The CDR3 loop is CSASLGSQSYNEQFF. The CDR3 nucleotides read TGCAGTGCTAGTCTGGGCAGCCAATCTTACAATGAGCAGTTCTTC.

The rearrangement uses TRBV5-1 and TRBJ2-1; 10 nucleotides match TRBD2. V lost 4 bases to trimming and J lost 8 bases; unmatched junction nucleotides: 6. The CDR3 has 14 residues. Germline CDR1 SGHRS, CDR2 YFSETQ. The CDR3 sequence: CASSHGLAEDEQFF. Written as DNA, the CDR3 is TGCGCCAGCAGCCACGGACTAGCGGAGGATGAGCAGTTCTTC.

This clonotype turned up a few times. The chain combines TRBV4-1 with TRBJ2-3; 8 bases match TRBD2. V shed 2 bases, J shed 0 bases, and the junction held 13 bases outside the gene matches. The CDR3 is 19 residues long. Germline assignment: CDR1 MGHRA and CDR2 YSYEKL. The CDR3 DNA reads as TGCGCCAGCAGCCAATCACCGTCCCGCGGGAGGCCAAGCACAGATACGCAGTATTTT. It codes for CASSQSPSRGRPSTDTQYF.

This CDR3 is CASSPDSLGTSSYNSPLHF. CDR3 nucleotide sequence: TGTGCCAGCAGCCCCGACTCTCTGGGTACCAGCTCCTATAATTCACCCCTCCACTTT. V usage is TRBV7-2 and J usage is TRBJ1-6; D is unclear. Trimming took off 5 bases at V and 0 bases at J, with 20 bases between the two ends. There are 19 residues in the CDR3. The germline V gene has CDR1 SGHTA and CDR2 FQGNSA.

The chain couples TRBV7-2 to TRBJ2-5; D possibly corresponds to TRBD2 (7 bases). The CDR3 spans 16 residues. CDR1 SGHTA and CDR2 FQGNSA come from the germline V gene. V lost 4 bases, J lost 5 bases, and 20 bases lay in between. CDR3 coding DNA: TGTGCCAGCAGCTCCTCCCCAGGGAGGGGGTGGGAGACCCAGTACTTC. It translates to CASSSSPGRGWETQYF. Full variable domain (outside the CDR3, taken from reference TRBV7-2 and TRBJ2-5): GAGVSQSPSNKVTEKGKDVELRCDPISGHTALYWYRQSLGQGLEFLIYFQGNSAPDKSGLPSDRFSAERTGGSVSTLTIQRTQQEDSAVYLCASSSSPGRGWETQYFGPGTRLLVL.

CDR3 nucleotides: TGCAGCGTCGCCCGAAGTCTGGCTAGCGGGATTAGTTTGGAGACCCAGTACTTC. It codes for CSVARSLASGISLETQYF. The V gene is TRBV29-1, the J gene TRBJ2-5; 9 positions agree with TRBD2. V dropped 6 bases and J dropped 5; count of bases not matched to a gene: 22. CDR1 and CDR2 (germline): SQVTM, ANQGSEA. This CDR3 is built from 18 residues.

The J gene is TRBJ2-1, the V gene TRBV2; 7 bases match TRBD1. CDR1 SNHLY and CDR2 FYNNEI come from the germline V gene. V was clipped by 4 bases and J by 9 bases; unmatched bases: 15. The CDR3 extends over 16 amino acids. The CDR3 sequence is CASSVDLGQTVGEQFF. CDR3 DNA: TGTGCCAGCAGTGTCGATCTGGGACAGACGGTTGGTGAGCAGTTCTTC.

This chain links TRBV7-9 with TRBJ2-7, with D hard to call. The CDR3 runs 14 residues. In germline, CDR1 is SEHNR, CDR2 FQNEAQ (reference sequence). V was shortened by 5 bases and J by 0 bases, with 11 bases between the two germline ends. The CDR3 region has the DNA TGTGCCAGCAGCCGACTCGCACTCTCCTACGAGCAGTACTTC. The encoded protein is CASSRLALSYEQYF.

V usage is TRBV20-1 and J usage is TRBJ2-7; 8 bases are shared with TRBD1. The CDR3 is 17 amino acids. V shed 5 bases, J shed 0 bases, and the junction held 15 bases outside the gene matches. Germline V gene lookup returns CDR1 DFQATT and CDR2 SNEGSKA (reference sequence). DNA of the CDR3: TGCAGTGCTCAGGGGGCGGATTTGGCGGGCTTCTCCTACGAGCAGTACTTC. This gives the protein CSAQGADLAGFSYEQYF.

The chain employs TRBV6-5 and TRBJ1-1; D is uncertain. The germline CDR1 and CDR2 sequences are MNHEY and SVGAGI. The ends were cut back, 5 bases at V and 7 bases at J, with 8 bases in the middle. The CDR3 is made up of 11 amino acids. The CDR3 nucleotides read TGTGCCAGCAGTCGCGGGATTGAAGCTTTCTTT. Amino acids: CASSRGIEAFF.

This sequence joins TRBV12-3 or TRBV12-4 and TRBJ2-7, with TRBD2 matching 12 bases. CDR3 length: 17 residues. V gave up 0 bases and J gave up 5 bases; unmatched junction bases: 8. CDR3 protein: CASSLALGLAGSDEQYF. The CDR3 nucleotides read TGTGCCAGCAGTTTAGCCCTTGGACTAGCGGGATCCGACGAGCAGTACTTC.

This chain links TRBV20-1 with TRBJ2-1, with D possibly matching TRBD2 (5 bases). This CDR3 is built from 13 residues. V was pared by 0 bases and J by 11 bases, with 14 bases between. CDR1 is DFQATT, CDR2 SNEGSKA, per germline (reference sequence). The CDR3, as DNA: TGCAGTGCTAGAGATCCTCGGGGTGGTAAGCAGTTCTTC. This gives the protein CSARDPRGGKQFF.